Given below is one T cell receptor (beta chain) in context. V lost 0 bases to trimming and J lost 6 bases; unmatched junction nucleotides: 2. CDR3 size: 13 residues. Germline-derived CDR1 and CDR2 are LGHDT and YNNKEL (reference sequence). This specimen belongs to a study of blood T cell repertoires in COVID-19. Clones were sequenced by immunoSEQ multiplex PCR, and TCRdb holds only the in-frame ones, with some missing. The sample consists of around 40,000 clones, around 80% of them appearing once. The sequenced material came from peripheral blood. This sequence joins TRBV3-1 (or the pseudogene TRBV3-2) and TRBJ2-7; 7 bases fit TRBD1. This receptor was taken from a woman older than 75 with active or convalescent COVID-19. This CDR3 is CASSQDNRGEQYF. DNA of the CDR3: TGTGCCAGCAGCCAAGATAACAGGGGCGAGCAGTACTTC.